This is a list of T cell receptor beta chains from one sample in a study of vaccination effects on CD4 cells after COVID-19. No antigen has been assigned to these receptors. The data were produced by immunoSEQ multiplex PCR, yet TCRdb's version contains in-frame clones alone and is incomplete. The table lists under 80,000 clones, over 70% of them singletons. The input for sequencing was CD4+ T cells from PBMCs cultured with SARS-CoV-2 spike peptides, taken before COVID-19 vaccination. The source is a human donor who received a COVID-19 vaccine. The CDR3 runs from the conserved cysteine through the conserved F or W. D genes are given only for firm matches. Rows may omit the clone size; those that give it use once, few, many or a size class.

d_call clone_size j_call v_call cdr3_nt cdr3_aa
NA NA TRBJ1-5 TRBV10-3 TGTGCCATCGGCGTGACAGGAGGAAATCAGCCCCAGCATTTT CAIGVTGGNQPQHF
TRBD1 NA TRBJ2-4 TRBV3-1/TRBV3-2 TGTGCCAGCAGCCGGGACCGGGACAGCAAAAACATTCAGTACTTC CASSRDRDSKNIQYF
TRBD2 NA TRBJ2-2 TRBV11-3 TGTGCCAGCAGCCGTGGCCTGGGACTAGCGAGTCCCGGGGAGCTGTTTTTT CASSRGLGLASPGELFF
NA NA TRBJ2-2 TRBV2 TGTGCCAGCAGTGTATCCGCGGGGGCGCCGGGCGGGGAGCTGTTTTTT CASSVSAGAPGGELFF
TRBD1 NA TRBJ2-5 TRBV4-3 TGCGCCAGCAGCCAACCTTTAGACCGACAGGGGTCCCAAGAGACCCAGTACTTC CASSQPLDRQGSQETQYF
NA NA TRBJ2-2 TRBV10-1 TGCGCCAGCAGTGAGTGGGTATCCGGGGAGCTGTTTTTT CASSEWVSGELFF
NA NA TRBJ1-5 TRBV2 TGTGCCAGCAGTGGAACGGGAGGCAATCAGCCCCAGCATTTT CASSGTGGNQPQHF
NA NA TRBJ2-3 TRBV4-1 TGCGCCAGCAGCCAGGGGGCCGCGGATACGCAGTATTTT CASSQGAADTQYF
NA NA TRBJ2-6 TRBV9 TGTGCCAGCAGCCCCAGGGTAAGTGGGGCCAACGTCCTGACTTTC CASSPRVSGANVLTF
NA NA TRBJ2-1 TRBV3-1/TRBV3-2 TGTGCCAGCAGCCAAGTAGCCAGGTCAGGGTCCGATGAGCAGTTCTTC CASSQVARSGSDEQFF
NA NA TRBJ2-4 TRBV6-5 TGTGCCAGCATCGAACAGGGTTCCAAAAACATTCAGTACTTC CASIEQGSKNIQYF
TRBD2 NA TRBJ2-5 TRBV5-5 TGTGCCAGCAGCTCTCCCCGGGGAGGGGAGACCCAGTACTTC CASSSPRGGETQYF
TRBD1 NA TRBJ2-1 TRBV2 TGTGCCAGCAGGACCCGGGACAGTCCCTACAATGAGCAGTTCTTC CASRTRDSPYNEQFF
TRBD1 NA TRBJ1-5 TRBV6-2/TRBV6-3 TGTGCCAGCAGTTACGGAGGGACAGTATTTGGGCAGCCCCAGCATTTT CASSYGGTVFGQPQHF
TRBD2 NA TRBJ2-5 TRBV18 TGTGCCAGCACACCGCGAATACTAGCGGGGCAAGAGACCCAGTACTTC CASTPRILAGQETQYF
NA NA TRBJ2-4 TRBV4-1 TGCGCCAGCAGCCAAGAGTTTCCCTCAACCGGAGCCAAAAACATTCAGTACTTC CASSQEFPSTGAKNIQYF
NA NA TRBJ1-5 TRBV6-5 TGTGCCAGCAGTTACTCCGGGGAGGGTCAGCCCCAGCATTTT CASSYSGEGQPQHF
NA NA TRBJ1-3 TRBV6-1 TGTGCCAGCAGTGACAGCGGCACCTTCTCTGGAAACACCATATATTTT CASSDSGTFSGNTIYF
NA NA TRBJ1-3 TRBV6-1 TGTGCCAGCAGTGAAGCAAAGGGAAACACCATATATTTT CASSEAKGNTIYF
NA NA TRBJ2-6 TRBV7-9 TGTGCCAGCAGCTCCTGGGGCTCTGGGGCCAACGTCCTGACTTTC CASSSWGSGANVLTF
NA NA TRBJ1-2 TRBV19 TGTGCCAGTAGTATAGGTATACGACGCTATGGCTACACCTTC CASSIGIRRYGYTF
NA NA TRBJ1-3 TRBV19 TGTGCCAGTAGTATTCATGGAGGAACTGGAAACACCATATATTTT CASSIHGGTGNTIYF
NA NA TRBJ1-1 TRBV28 TGTGCCAGCATCCCAATGACAGACTGGAGGAACACTGAAGCTTTCTTT CASIPMTDWRNTEAFF
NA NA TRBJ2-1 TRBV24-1 TGTGCCACCAGTGGGGCAGAGATCTCCTACAATGAGCAGTTCTTC CATSGAEISYNEQFF
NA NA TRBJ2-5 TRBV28 TGTGCCAGCAGTTTCCTACAGGGAGAGACCCAGTACTTC CASSFLQGETQYF
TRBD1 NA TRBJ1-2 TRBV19 TGTGCCAGTAGTCTGGGACAGCTGAACTATGGCTACACCTTC CASSLGQLNYGYTF
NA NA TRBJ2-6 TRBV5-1 TGCGCCAGCAGCTTAACCCAGGGTTCTTACGGGGCCAACGTCCTGACTTTC CASSLTQGSYGANVLTF
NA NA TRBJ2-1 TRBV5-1 TGCGCCAGCAGTCAGGGGAGCAGGGATGAGCAGTTCTTC CASSQGSRDEQFF
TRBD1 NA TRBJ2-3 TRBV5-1 TGCGCCAGCAGTACCGGGACAGGGGTTCTAAGCACAGATACGCAGTATTTT CASSTGTGVLSTDTQYF
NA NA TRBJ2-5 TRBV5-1 TGCGCCAGCTTCCCTACCCCGGGTGTGACCCAGTACTTC CASFPTPGVTQYF
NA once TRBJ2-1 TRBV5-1 TGCGCCAGCAGCTTGGCGGGACTGGAGACCACCAAGCAGTTCTTC CASSLAGLETTKQFF
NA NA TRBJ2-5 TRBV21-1 TGTGCCAGCAGCAGGGGTGCCGAGACCCAGTACTTC CASSRGAETQYF
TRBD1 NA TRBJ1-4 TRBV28 TGTGCCAGCGGCTGGACAGGGGCTAATGAAAAACTGTTTTTT CASGWTGANEKLFF
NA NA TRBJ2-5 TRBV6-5 TGTGCCAGCAGGGAGGGCTCCACGTATCCAGAGACCCAGTACTTC CASREGSTYPETQYF
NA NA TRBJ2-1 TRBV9 TGTGCCAGCAGCGTAGGGCTAGCGTACTACAATGAGCAGTTCTTC CASSVGLAYYNEQFF
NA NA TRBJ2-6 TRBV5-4 TGTGCCAGCAGCTTGGGTTTCGGCGGGGTAAGCTCTGGGGCCAACGTCCTGACTTTC CASSLGFGGVSSGANVLTF
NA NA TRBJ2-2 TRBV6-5 TGTGCCAGCAGTCTCACAGGGTTCGGGACCGGGGAGCTGTTTTTT CASSLTGFGTGELFF
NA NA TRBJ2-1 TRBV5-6 TGTGCCAGCAGCTTTCTCGGGGGCGCGGGCAATGAGCAGTTCTTC CASSFLGGAGNEQFF
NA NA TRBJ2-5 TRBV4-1 TGCGCCAGCAGCCAAGTTTGGGGTCAGGGGGGCCAGTACTTC CASSQVWGQGGQYF
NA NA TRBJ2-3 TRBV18 TGTGCCAGCTCACCTCCACAGGGTTGGGATACGCAGTATTTT CASSPPQGWDTQYF
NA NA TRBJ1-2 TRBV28 TGTGCCAGCAGTTTACAGGGCGCCTATGGCTACACCTTC CASSLQGAYGYTF
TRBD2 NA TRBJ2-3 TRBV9 TGTGCCAGCAGCGAAAAGTTCCTAGCGGGGCGGGTGGTTACGCAGTATTTT CASSEKFLAGRVVTQYF
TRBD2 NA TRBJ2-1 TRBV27 TGTGCCAGCAGTTCAATCAGCGGGGGGGCTTTGCGAGAGCAGTTCTTC CASSSISGGALREQFF
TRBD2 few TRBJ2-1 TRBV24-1 TGTGCCACCAGTGATTTGGAGCGGGGAAACAATGAGCAGTTCTTC CATSDLERGNNEQFF
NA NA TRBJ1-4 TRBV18 TGTGCCAGCTCCCTTGACAGGAGTAATGAAAAACTGTTTTTT CASSLDRSNEKLFF
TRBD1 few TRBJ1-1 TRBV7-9 TGTGCCAGCAGCACAGGGGGCAACACTGAAGCTTTCTTT CASSTGGNTEAFF
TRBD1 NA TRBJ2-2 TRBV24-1 TGTGCCACAAGAGGCACCGGGACAGGGGAAGTTGGGGAGCTGTTTTTT CATRGTGTGEVGELFF
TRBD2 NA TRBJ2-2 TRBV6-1 TGTGCCAGCAGTGACAGATCCTTACTAGCGGGGGTAACCGGGGAGCTGTTTTTT CASSDRSLLAGVTGELFF
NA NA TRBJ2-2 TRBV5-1 TGCGCCAGCAGCTTACTGAACACCGGGGAGCTGTTTTTT CASSLLNTGELFF
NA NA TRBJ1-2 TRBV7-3 TGTGCCAGCAGCTTAAGGCAGGGGCTACGGGGCTACACCTTC CASSLRQGLRGYTF
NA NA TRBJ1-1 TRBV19 TGTGCCAGTAGTATAGAGGGGGGATTGAACACTGAAGCTTTCTTT CASSIEGGLNTEAFF
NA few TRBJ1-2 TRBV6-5 TGTGCCAGCAGTTACTCGGGCAGGGTGGGCTATGGCTACACCTTC CASSYSGRVGYGYTF